Each of the 7 T cell receptor beta chains below was sequenced from the same sample in a study of beta chain features in type 1 diabetes (dated by TCRdb to the late 2010s). The method was the immunoSEQ multiplex PCR assay. The entire isolated RNA was reverse transcribed using the High Capacity cDNA Reverse Transcription Kit, and thus expressed TCRB transcripts were sequenced. This is the immuneACCESS table as TCRdb keeps it, with only in-frame sequences that have V and J called. A part of the clones is gone; compared with another copy, unresolved V genes explain less than half, and the rest is unexplained. The sample profile shows more than 140,000 clones; around a tenth of them were found once. Together, the top ten hold about 0.6% of the sample. The sample consisted of central memory CD4+ T cells from blood. Every receptor here comes from a woman aged 35 to 49 in good health.

This clone was found a few times. The rearrangement links TRBV6-1 to TRBJ1-2; 12 bases are a match to TRBD1. Germline V gives CDR1 MNHNS, CDR2 SASEGT. This CDR3 is 15 amino acids long. Losses at the gene ends were 6 bases for V and 7 bases for J; bases not matched to a gene: 9. The CDR3 spells CASRGTGGEGSGYTF. The CDR3, as DNA: TGTGCCAGCAGGGGGACAGGGGGCGAAGGGAGTGGCTACACCTTC.

Many counts were recorded for this clone. The chain couples TRBV29-1 to TRBJ2-3; 9 bases agree with TRBD1. From germline, CDR1 is SQVTM and CDR2 ANQGSEA. CDR3 length equals 14 residues. With 5 bases clipped from V and 2 bases from J, the junction kept 5 bases outside the gene matches. The CDR3 sequence: CSVRTGATTDTQYF. CDR3 DNA sequence: TGCAGCGTTCGGACAGGGGCGACCACAGATACGCAGTATTTT.

The J gene is TRBJ1-2, the V gene TRBV5-1, with 9 bases identical to TRBD1. V dropped 4 bases and J dropped 7; count of bases not matched to a gene: 11. This CDR3 spans 15 amino acids. The germline V gene encodes CDR1 SGHRS and CDR2 YFSETQ. DNA for the CDR3: TGCGCCAGCAGCAGGGGACAGGGAACGTTTACTGGCTACACCTTC. The encoded protein is CASSRGQGTFTGYTF.

This clone was detected a few times. This chain links TRBV5-5 with TRBJ2-1; TRBD1 matches 10 bases. V lost 3 bases, J lost 5 bases, and 5 bases stayed unmatched. This CDR3 has 15 amino acids. Germline CDR1 reads SGHKS; CDR2 reads YYEKEE (reference sequence). CDR3 nucleotide sequence: TGTGCCAGCAGCTCCGGACAGGGGGTCGACAATGAGCAGTTCTTC. Its protein product is CASSSGQGVDNEQFF. Full variable domain (remainder filled in from reference TRBV5-5 and TRBJ2-1): DAGVTQSPTHLIKTRGQQVTLRCSPISGHKSVSWYQQVLGQGPQFIFQYYEKEERGRGNFPDRFSARQFPNYSSELNVNALLLGDSALYLCASSSGQGVDNEQFFGPGTRLTVL.

The chain combines TRBV28 with TRBJ1-3; D is ambiguous. Germline V gene data show CDR1 as MDHEN and CDR2 as SYDVKM. With 6 bases removed from V and 3 bases from J, the gap between germline ends came to 12 bases. The CDR3 length is 14 residues. CDR3 region: CASSPPRIGNTIYF. Here the CDR3 DNA reads TGTGCCAGCAGCCCACCCAGGATTGGAAACACCATATATTTT.

A few counts support this clone. The V call is TRBV5-5, the J call TRBJ2-2; D is possibly TRBD1 (6 bases). The V end was cut by 0 bases, the J end by 1 base, with 10 bases between. CDR1 and CDR2 from the germline V gene are SGHKS and YYEKEE (reference sequence). This CDR3 comprises 16 residues. CDR3 nucleotide sequence: TGTGCCAGCAGCTTGGCAGGGGCGGGGAACACCGGGGAGCTGTTTTTT. This codes for CASSLAGAGNTGELFF.

V is TRBV5-1 and J is TRBJ2-3; 9 nucleotides align to TRBD2. The ends lost 4 bases at V and 4 bases at J; junction bases unmatched: 7. CDR1 and CDR2 from the germline V gene are SGHRS and YFSETQ. The CDR3 has 15 residues. CDR3 sequence reads: CASSPRGGDADTQYF. CDR3 in DNA: TGCGCCAGCAGCCCACGCGGGGGGGACGCAGATACGCAGTATTTT.